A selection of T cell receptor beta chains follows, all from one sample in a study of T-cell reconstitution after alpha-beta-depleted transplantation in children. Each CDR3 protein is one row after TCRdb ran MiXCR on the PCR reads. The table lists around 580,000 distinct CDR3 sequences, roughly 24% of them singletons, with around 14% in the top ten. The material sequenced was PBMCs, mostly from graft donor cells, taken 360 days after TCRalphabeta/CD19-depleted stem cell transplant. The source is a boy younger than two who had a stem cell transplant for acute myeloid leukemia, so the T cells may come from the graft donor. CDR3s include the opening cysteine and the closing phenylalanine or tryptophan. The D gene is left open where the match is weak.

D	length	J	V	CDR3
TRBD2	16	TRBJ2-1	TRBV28	CASSLWGTSGYNEQFF
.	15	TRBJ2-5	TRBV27	CASSLSPSVQETQYF
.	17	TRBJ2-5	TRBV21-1	CASSKSRTGDSQETQYF
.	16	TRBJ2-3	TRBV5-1	CASSLAEVASTDTQYF
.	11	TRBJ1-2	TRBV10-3	CATSRSYGYTF
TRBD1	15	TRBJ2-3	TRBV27	CASSFSGQGADTQYF
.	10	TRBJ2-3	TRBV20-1	CSASPDTQYF
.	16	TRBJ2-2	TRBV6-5	CASSYSEPIATGELFF
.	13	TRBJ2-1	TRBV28	CASSFLVQNEQFF
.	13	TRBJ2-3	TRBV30	CAWSLTHLDTQYF
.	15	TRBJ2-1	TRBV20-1	CSARSAETDYNEQFF
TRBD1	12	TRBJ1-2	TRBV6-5	CASRDRAYGYTF
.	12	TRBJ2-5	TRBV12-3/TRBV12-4	CASRLSGETQYF
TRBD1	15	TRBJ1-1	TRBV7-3	CASSSPPGQGPEAFF
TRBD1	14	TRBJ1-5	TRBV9	CASSVGQGMGPQHF
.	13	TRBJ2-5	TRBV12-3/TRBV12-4	CASRRTSQETQYF
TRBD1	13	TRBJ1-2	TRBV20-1	CSAGDSSNYGYTF
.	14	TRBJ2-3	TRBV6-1	CASSLGLILDTQYF
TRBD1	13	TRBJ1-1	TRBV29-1	CSGKTGGDTEAFF
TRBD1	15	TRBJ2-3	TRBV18	CASSTGTGGLDTQYF
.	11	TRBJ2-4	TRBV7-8	CANLIRDGAYF
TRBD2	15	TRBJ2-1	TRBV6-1	CASMGGFIGYNEQFF
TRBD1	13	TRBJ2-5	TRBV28	CASSLGQGATQYF
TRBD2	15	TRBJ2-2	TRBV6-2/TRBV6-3	CASSPPGLAIGELFF
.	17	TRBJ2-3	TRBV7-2	CASSLADSYSHTDTQYF
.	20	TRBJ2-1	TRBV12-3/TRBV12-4	CASSPQVAPGRSRTYNEQFF
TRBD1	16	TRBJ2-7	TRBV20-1	CSARNRRTGELYEQYF
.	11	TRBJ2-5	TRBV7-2	CASRTEVTQYF
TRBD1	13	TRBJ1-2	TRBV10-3	CAISPGQGSGYTF
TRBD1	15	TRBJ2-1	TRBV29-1	CSLEYPGQRYNEQFF
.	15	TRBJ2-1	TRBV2	CASSDRWASYNEQFF
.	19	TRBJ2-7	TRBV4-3	CASSQEYPVRVPSSYEQYF
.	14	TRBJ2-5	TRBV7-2	CASSFRGLIETQYF
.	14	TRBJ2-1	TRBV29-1	CSATGRLAYNEQFF
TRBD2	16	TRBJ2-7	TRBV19	CASKSNGGLRGYEQYF
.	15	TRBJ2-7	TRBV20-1	CSARAWDGYTYEQYF
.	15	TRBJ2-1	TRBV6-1	CASRAPGTPYHEQFF
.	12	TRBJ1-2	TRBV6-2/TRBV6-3	CASTNGRNSYTF
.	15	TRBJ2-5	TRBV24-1	CATSEPDGLEETQYF
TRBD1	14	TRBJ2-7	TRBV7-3	CASSLGQGRNEQYF
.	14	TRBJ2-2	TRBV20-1	CSAGQGAGTGELFF
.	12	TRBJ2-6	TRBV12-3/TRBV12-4	CASKFGANVLTF
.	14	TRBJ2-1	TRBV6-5	CASSYTGLDNEQFF
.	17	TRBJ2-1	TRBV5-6	CASIGRDSPFSYNEQFF
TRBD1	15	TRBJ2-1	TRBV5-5	CASSSQDRRYNEQFF
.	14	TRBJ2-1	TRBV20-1	CSAASGPFYNEQFF
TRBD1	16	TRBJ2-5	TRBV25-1	CASSEWGQPRSGGQYF
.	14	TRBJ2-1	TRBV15	CATSREDQGYEQFF
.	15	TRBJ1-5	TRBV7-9	CASSLEGWGNQPQHF
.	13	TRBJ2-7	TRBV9	CASSIGPVHEQYF
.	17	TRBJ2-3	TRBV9	CASSVVAYRGSTDTQYF
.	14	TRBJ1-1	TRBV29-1	CSVRGRTPHTEAFF
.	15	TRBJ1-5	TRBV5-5	CASSSGKGRLQPQHF
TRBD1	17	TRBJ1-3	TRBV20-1	CSARDQGQRVSGNTIYF
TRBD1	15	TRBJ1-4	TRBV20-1	CSALHGQARGEKLFF